This T cell receptor beta chain was retrieved from a study of T cell responses to AZD1222 COVID-19 vaccine. The assay was immunoSEQ multiplex PCR, and TCRdb's table has in-frame clones only and misses some. The repertoire holds some 190,000 clones, about 94% seen once, with approximately 1.5% in the top ten. This TCR came from an adult who received the MenACWY meningococcal vaccine as a control. Sequenced here: peripheral blood, sampled 28 days after the second dose of the MenACWY control vaccine.

The CDR3 here is CASALMGFGYTF. CDR3 DNA: TGTGCTAGTGCCCTCATGGGCTTTGGCTACACCTTC. This rearrangement joins TRBV12-5 to TRBJ1-2, with D uncertain. Germline lookup yields CDR1 LGHNT and CDR2 FRNRAP. The ends were cut back, 7 bases at V and 7 bases at J, with 13 bases in the middle. CDR3 size: 12 residues. The whole variable domain, remainder taken from reference TRBV12-5 and TRBJ1-2, is DARVTQTPRHKVTEMGQEVTMRCQPILGHNTVFWYRQTMMQGLELLAYFRNRAPLDDSGMPKDRFSAEMPDATLATLKIQPSEPRDSAVYFCASALMGFGYTFGSGTRLTVV.